These T cell receptor beta chains were read from a single sample in a study of T cells in Graves' hyperthyroidism and ophthalmopathy. TCRdb re-called the multiplex PCR reads through MiXCR, storing one row per CDR3 protein. The table lists a few hundred thousand distinct CDR3 sequences, under 60% of them singletons, with around 8% in the top ten. Sequencing used peripheral blood or thyroid tissue (not recorded which). The receptors stem from a woman aged 18-35 years with Graves' hyperthyroidism. Each CDR3 is given without its conserved first and last residue.

j_call | v_call | cdr3_aa
TRBJ1-1 | TRBV12-3/TRBV12-4 | ASSFRGAEAF
TRBJ2-7 | TRBV27 | ASSSTGTSSHEQY
TRBJ1-3 | TRBV7-6 | ASSLGGGGSGNTIY
TRBJ2-2 | TRBV7-2 | ASSTDGGGTGELS
TRBJ1-2 | TRBV12-3/TRBV12-4 | ASSLRRPDVYGYT
TRBJ1-4 | TRBV7-2 | ASSLEGWAKKLF
TRBJ2-7 | TRBV29-1 | SVVGQAHSYEQY
TRBJ2-7 | TRBV5-1 | ASSLMQEDYEQY
TRBJ1-6 | TRBV5-1 | ASSSGQRGLFLH
TRBJ1-2 | TRBV10-3 | AISESITRGFGYT
TRBJ1-1 | TRBV18 | ASSPSGGYEAF
TRBJ2-7 | TRBV2 | ASSQGQGTYEQY
TRBJ2-7 | TRBV10-3 | AIGTSEDYEQY
TRBJ2-7 | TRBV7-8 | ASSLTLSSYEQY
TRBJ2-5 | TRBV7-2 | ASSGRTRY
TRBJ1-5 | TRBV20-1 | SASGLAGQPQH
TRBJ1-1 | TRBV25-1 | ASSVEQGEAAGNTEAF
TRBJ1-2 | TRBV29-1 | SVAVGGYT
TRBJ1-4 | TRBV2 | ASSDSPEAEPEKLF
TRBJ2-2 | TRBV19 | ASGSYRGANTGELF
TRBJ2-2 | TRBV7-9 | ASSLAATTGELF
NA | TRBV7-9 | ASSLALGPYNEQF
NA | TRBV7-9 | ASSLLPSGTQY
TRBJ2-2 | TRBV9 | ASSVWGEGAGELF
TRBJ1-1 | TRBV11-2 | ASRPIARTEAF
TRBJ1-2 | TRBV18 | ASSPLETGKYGYT
TRBJ2-2 | TRBV12-3/TRBV12-4 | ASSLFSRRRNTGELF
TRBJ1-2 | TRBV7-2 | ASSFRSGRGYGYT
TRBJ1-3 | TRBV7-6 | ASSNGQENTIY
TRBJ2-3 | TRBV24-1 | ATSLGGAGGSTDTQY
TRBJ2-6 | TRBV4-2 | ASSLPGNSGANVLT
TRBJ2-2 | TRBV6-1 | ASIAGSNTGELF
TRBJ1-2 | TRBV20-1 | SASPTGREDYGYT
TRBJ2-3 | TRBV2 | ASSDRPFTDTQY
TRBJ2-7 | TRBV7-9 | ASSFRQANYEQY
TRBJ1-1 | TRBV3-1 | ASSQIVGDTEAF
TRBJ2-7 | TRBV4-3 | ASSQDLSRGSYEQY
TRBJ2-7 | TRBV5-1 | ASSLASGNTQY
TRBJ2-1 | TRBV5-1 | ASIRDNTYNEQF
TRBJ1-2 | TRBV15 | ATSRDIRVNYGYT
TRBJ2-7 | TRBV6-2/TRBV6-3 | ASWMGRTNSYEQY
TRBJ1-2 | TRBV20-1 | SEGRETGHYGYT
TRBJ2-7 | TRBV7-6 | ARDSGGYEQY
TRBJ1-1 | TRBV4-2 | ASSHGRDRTEAF
TRBJ1-1 | TRBV7-6 | ASSLLWTGATLNTEAF
TRBJ2-7 | TRBV24-1 | ATDRIYEQY
TRBJ2-7 | TRBV7-9 | ASSHLAGNYEQY
TRBJ2-7 | TRBV7-6 | ASSLRAGGPSDEQY